This T cell receptor (beta chain) came from a study of control samples from healthy donors and cancer patients. Profiled with immunoSEQ multiplex PCR; TCRdb holds only in-frame clones, not every one. The sample contains 90,000 to 100,000 clones, about four fifths of which appear only once. This receptor was taken from a woman younger than 45 in good health. The material sequenced was blood.

The DNA for the CDR3 is TGTGCCAGCAGCCAGACACAAAGCTCTGGGGCCAACGTCCTGACTTTC. Amino acids: CASSQTQSSGANVLTF. This sequence joins TRBV4-2 and TRBJ2-6; D gene uncertain. Trimming took off 3 bases at V and 0 bases at J, with 9 bases between the two ends. The CDR3 consists of 16 residues. The V gene's germline CDR1 is LGHNA and CDR2 YNFKEQ.